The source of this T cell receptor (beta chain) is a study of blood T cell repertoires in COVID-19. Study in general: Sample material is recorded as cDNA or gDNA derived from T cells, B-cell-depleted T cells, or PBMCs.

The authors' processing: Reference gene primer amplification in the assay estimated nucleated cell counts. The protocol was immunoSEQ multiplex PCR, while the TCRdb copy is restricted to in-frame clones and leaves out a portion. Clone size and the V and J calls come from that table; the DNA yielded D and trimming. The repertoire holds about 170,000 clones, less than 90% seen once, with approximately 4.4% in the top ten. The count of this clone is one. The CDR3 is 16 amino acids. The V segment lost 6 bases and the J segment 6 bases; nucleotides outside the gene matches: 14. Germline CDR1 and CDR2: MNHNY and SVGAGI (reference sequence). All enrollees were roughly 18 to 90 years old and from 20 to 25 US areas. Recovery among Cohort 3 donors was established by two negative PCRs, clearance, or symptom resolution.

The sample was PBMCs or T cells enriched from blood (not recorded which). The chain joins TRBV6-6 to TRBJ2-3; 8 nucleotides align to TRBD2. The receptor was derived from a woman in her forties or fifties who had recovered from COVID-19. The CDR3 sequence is CASSNPLAGSADTQYF. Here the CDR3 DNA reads TGTGCCAGCAGCAACCCGCTAGCGGGCAGTGCGGATACGCAGTATTTT.